These 16 T cell receptor beta chains originate from one sample sequenced in a study of blood T cell repertoires in COVID-19. Clones were read by immunoSEQ multiplex PCR, and TCRdb kept only the in-frame ones, dropping some. The table has around 140,000 clones, about 87% seen once. The sequenced sample was peripheral blood. The receptors shown here come from a woman between 50 and 59 years old with active or convalescent COVID-19.

The rearrangement uses TRBV11-3 and TRBJ2-1, with 7 bases aligning to TRBD1. The CDR3 has 14 amino acids. Trimming cost V 3 bases and J 7 bases; bases outside gene matches: 6. Germline V gene lookup returns CDR1 SGHNT and CDR2 YENEEA. Here the CDR3 reads CASSLRQGSNEQFF. Written as DNA, the CDR3 is TGTGCCAGCAGCTTGCGACAGGGTAGTAATGAGCAGTTCTTC. Complete variable domain (other parts from reference TRBV11-3 and TRBJ2-1): EAGVVQSPRYKIIEKKQPVAFWCNPISGHNTLYWYLQNLGQGPELLIRYENEEAVDDSQLPKDRFSAERLKGVDSTLKIQPAELGDSAVYLCASSLRQGSNEQFFGPGTRLTVL.

The V gene is TRBV2, the J gene TRBJ1-1; D may be TRBD1 (6 bases). Trimming took 10 bases from V and 2 from J, leaving 14 bases between them. CDR1 is SNHLY and CDR2 is FYNNEI in the germline V gene. The CDR3 loop spans 13 amino acids. CDR3 in amino acids: CATRQDINTEAFF. The CDR3 coding sequence is TGTGCCACCAGACAGGATATCAACACTGAAGCTTTCTTT.

The V call is TRBV7-9, the J call TRBJ1-3, with TRBD1 matching 7 bases. This CDR3 is 15 amino acids long. The V gene's germline CDR1 is SEHNR and CDR2 FQNEAQ (reference sequence). V was clipped by 5 bases and J by 3 bases; unmatched bases: 7. Here the CDR3 reads CASSLGQSGGNTIYF. As DNA, the CDR3 is TGTGCCAGCAGCCTGGGACAGTCCGGTGGAAACACCATATATTTT. The full variable domain, rest sourced from reference TRBV7-9 and TRBJ1-3, is DTGVSQNPRHKITKRGQNVTFRCDPISEHNRLYWYRQTLGQGPEFLTYFQNEAQLEKSRLLSDRFSAERPKGSFSTLEIQRTEQGDSAMYLCASSLGQSGGNTIYFGEGSWLTVV.

The chain has TRBV29-1 and TRBJ1-2; the match to TRBD1 covers 10 bases. V shed 4 bases, J shed 0 bases, and the junction held 5 bases outside the gene matches. The CDR3 sequence is 15 residues long. Germline CDR1 and CDR2: SQVTM and ANQGSEA. In DNA, the CDR3 is TGCAGCGTTGGAACCGGGACAGGGGCTAACTATGGCTACACCTTC. It encodes CSVGTGTGANYGYTF.

The table lists this clone with a count of one. The chain couples TRBV6-5 to TRBJ1-5; no clear D. The length of the CDR3 is 12 residues. Germline V gene lookup returns CDR1 MNHEY and CDR2 SVGAGI. Trimming pared 6 bases from V and 7 bases from J, leaving 10 bases between. The CDR3 DNA reads as TGTGCCAGCAGAAAGGGCGGGCAGCCCCAGCATTTT. Translation: CASRKGGQPQHF.

The CDR3 DNA is TGTGCCAGCAGAGGACTAGCGGGAACCGATACGCAGTATTTT. This translates into CASRGLAGTDTQYF. The gene calls are TRBV6-5 and TRBJ2-3, with 12 nucleotides matching TRBD2. After removal of 6 bases from V and 6 bases from J, the junction contained 4 bases not matched to a gene. Per germline, CDR1 MNHEY and CDR2 SVGAGI. This CDR3 region has 14 residues.

The chain is built from TRBV6-5 and TRBJ1-2; no clear D gene. CDR1 MNHEY and CDR2 SVGAGI come from the germline V gene. The CDR3 totals 12 residues. V lost 7 bases to trimming and J lost 0 bases, with 6 bases between them. Here the CDR3 DNA reads TGTGCCAGCACCCCTTCTAACTATGGCTACACCTTC. Its protein is CASTPSNYGYTF.

This clone has only a few counts. The chain combines TRBV2 with TRBJ1-1, with D uncertain. Trimming shortened V by 3 bases and J by 10 bases, and 3 bases separated the two germline ends. CDR1 and CDR2 (germline): SNHLY, FYNNEI. The CDR3 runs to 9 residues. CDR3 region: CASSDLAFF. The CDR3, as DNA: TGTGCCAGCAGTGATCTAGCTTTCTTT.

V is TRBV9 and J is TRBJ2-3; TRBD2 matches at 8 bases. CDR1 is SGDLS and CDR2 is YYNGEE in the germline V gene. After removal of 4 bases from V and 5 bases from J, the junction contained 12 bases not matched to a gene. The CDR3 extends over 16 amino acids. The CDR3 is CASSRYSGTPEDTQYF. The CDR3 nucleotides read TGTGCCAGCAGCCGGTATAGCGGGACCCCGGAAGATACGCAGTATTTT.

This chain uses TRBV7-9 with TRBJ1-1; D is uncertain. The germline gives CDR1 SEHNR, CDR2 FQNEAQ (reference sequence). The CDR3 totals 15 residues. Trimming pared 0 bases from V and 5 bases from J, leaving 13 bases between. The CDR3 DNA reads TGTGCCAGCAGCTTAGCGGGTCCCTCGAGGACTGAAGCTTTCTTT. This gives the protein CASSLAGPSRTEAFF. The full variable domain, rest sourced from reference TRBV7-9 and TRBJ1-1, is DTGVSQNPRHKITKRGQNVTFRCDPISEHNRLYWYRQTLGQGPEFLTYFQNEAQLEKSRLLSDRFSAERPKGSFSTLEIQRTEQGDSAMYLCASSLAGPSRTEAFFGQGTRLTVV.

V is TRBV3-1 (or the pseudogene TRBV3-2) and J is TRBJ1-1; the D is unclear. Deletions cut 1 base from V and 4 bases from J, with 7 bases between. Germline V gives CDR1 LGHDT, CDR2 YNNKEL (reference sequence). This CDR3 has 13 amino acids. The CDR3: CASSQGGLTEAFF. DNA of the CDR3: TGTGCCAGCAGCCAAGGTGGGCTCACTGAAGCTTTCTTT.

The CDR3 loop is CASSLGAGGNYEQYF. The CDR3 nucleotides read TGTGCCAGCAGTTTAGGGGCGGGAGGCAACTACGAGCAGTACTTC. The chain joins TRBV27 to TRBJ2-7; 8 bases agree with TRBD2. The ends lost 2 bases at V and 3 bases at J; junction bases unmatched: 6. The CDR3 is 15 residues long. The germline V gene has CDR1 MNHEY and CDR2 SMNVEV (reference sequence).

This chain connects TRBV4-2 to TRBJ2-7; 9 bases are shared with TRBD2. CDR3 length equals 17 residues. The germline V gene encodes CDR1 LGHNA and CDR2 YNFKEQ. The V and J ends lost 1 base and 2 bases, in that order; junction bases with no gene match: 9. The CDR3 sequence is CASSQVGASGVTYEQYF. The CDR3 region has the DNA TGTGCCAGCAGCCAAGTTGGTGCTAGCGGGGTTACCTACGAGCAGTACTTC.

This clone was detected once. V gene TRBV29-1 combines with J gene TRBJ2-7; the D is unclear. Deletions cut 0 bases from V and 6 bases from J, with 6 bases between. Looked up from germline, CDR1 is SQVTM and CDR2 is ANQGSEA. This CDR3 has 11 residues. The CDR3 protein is CSVEDFSEQYF. The CDR3 DNA reads as TGCAGCGTTGAAGATTTTAGCGAGCAGTACTTC.

The chain recombines TRBV6-5 with TRBJ1-3; 7 bases line up with TRBD1. CDR3 size: 15 residues. Trimming removed 8 bases from V and 0 bases from J; junction bases left unmatched: 7. Germline loops: CDR1 MNHEY, CDR2 SVGAGI. The CDR3 sequence is CASDSQGDSGNTIYF. The CDR3 DNA sequence: TGTGCCAGCGATTCCCAGGGGGACTCTGGAAACACCATATATTTT.

This clone has only one observation. J is TRBJ2-7 and V is TRBV6-5; TRBD1 aligns across 8 bases. Germline V CDR1 and CDR2: MNHEY, SVGAGI. This CDR3 is 14 amino acids long. Trimming cost V 2 bases and J 6 bases; bases outside gene matches: 6. The CDR3 reads CASSYPGQGSEQYF. CDR3 nucleotides: TGTGCCAGCAGTTACCCCGGACAGGGCTCCGAGCAGTACTTC.